This T cell receptor beta chain was sequenced in a study of response to subunit inactivated influenza vaccine. CDR1 KGHSH and CDR2 LQKENI come from the germline V gene. CDR3 length: 12 amino acids. TCRdb reprocessed the RT-PCR reads with MiXCR, giving one entry per CDR3 protein. The sample includes hundreds of thousands of distinct CDR3 sequences, 10% to 15% of them seen just once. Of note for this clonotype: The antigen is undetermined. The junction departs from germline at one end; a sequencing error may be responsible.

General study findings and limits: That few new T cells are recruited by each seasonal influenza vaccination was the authors' suggestion.

The sequencing here drew on PBMCs from blood, taken on the day of vaccination. The rearrangement links TRBV18 to TRBJ2-5; no definite D call. The receptor's source is a man aged 50-59 years who received an inactivated influenza vaccine. The chain's CDR3 is CASSPPQQTQYF. The CDR3 bases are TGTGCCAGCTCACCTCCCCAACAGACCCAGTACTTC.